These T cell receptor beta chains were read from a single sample in a study of cytotoxic CD8 clonotypes in ibrutinib-treated CLL. This table comes from immunoSEQ multiplex PCR, and its TCRdb copy is limited to in-frame clones, with some not included. The sample holds 250,000 to 350,000 clones, about 72% seen once. This sample comprised PBMCs, obtained at disease progression, from a patient treated with ibrutinib. Receptor source: a human donor with chronic lymphocytic leukemia. The CDR3 runs from the conserved cysteine through the conserved F or W.

j_call v_call cdr3_aa
TRBJ1-1 TRBV28 CASSFSLQRDTEAFF
TRBJ2-7 TRBV9 CASSVAASGPYEQYF
TRBJ2-7 TRBV7-8 CASSLATGSYEQYF
TRBJ1-4 TRBV7-2 CASSLGSSAGKLFF
TRBJ2-7 TRBV27 CASSLTPSAYYEQYF
TRBJ2-2 TRBV2 CASRTGRTGELFF
TRBJ2-5 TRBV6-5 CASSYRALRGETQYF
TRBJ1-5 TRBV5-6 CASSDGTGTNQPQHF
TRBJ1-3 TRBV7-2 CASSLARQGIGGNTIYF
TRBJ2-7 TRBV5-1 CASSFGDGAYEQYF
TRBJ2-3 TRBV2 CASSEAVGFTDTQYF
TRBJ1-5 TRBV27 CASSRAGDVSTQPQHF
TRBJ2-1 TRBV7-2 CASSAPGGPLNEQFF
TRBJ2-3 TRBV11-2 CASSLWTSGDTDTQYF
TRBJ2-5 TRBV18 CASTGTGGTLETQYF
TRBJ1-1 TRBV7-3 CASSLKGLTEAFF
TRBJ2-7 TRBV5-1 CASSSAHRQGIDEQYF
TRBJ2-3 TRBV19 CASSAPLAGGTDTQYF
TRBJ1-4 TRBV7-2 CASSRMWDRGEKLFF
TRBJ2-2 TRBV4-1 CASSQLHRGAGELFF
TRBJ2-1 TRBV5-1 CASTASGRAGYNEQFF
TRBJ2-1 TRBV12-2 CASRDEQFF
TRBJ1-3 TRBV7-2 CASSLVLNSGNTIYF
TRBJ2-3 TRBV19 CASKVGGKADTQYF
TRBJ2-7 TRBV7-6 CASSLGGTPLSYEQYF
TRBJ2-1 TRBV7-6 CASSSPGLAGREGIYNEQFF
TRBJ1-1 TRBV4-3 CASSQDPGALLEAFF
TRBJ1-5 TRBV5-1 CASSPYSNQPQHF